The 18 T cell receptor beta chains below were found in one sample sequenced in a study of blood T cells in healthy people across ages. Primers used in a second PCR of about 6 to 12 cycles were a sample-barcoded 5' primer and a J-beta primer mix. Using its own MiXCR run on the 5' RACE reads, TCRdb lists one record per CDR3 protein. Among around 870,000 distinct CDR3 sequences listed, 29% were seen once. The sequenced material came from blood. These receptors all come from a woman of 80 years or more in good health.

This clonotype was counted at least ten times. The J gene is TRBJ2-5, the V gene TRBV20-1; possible D gene TRBD2, 6 bases. V dropped 4 bases and J dropped 0 bases, with 21 bases sitting between them. This CDR3 contains 17 residues. In germline, CDR1 is DFQATT, CDR2 SNEGSKA (reference sequence). The CDR3 nucleotides read TGCAGTGCTATAAATCGCGGGACTGAGGGCTACCAAGAGACCCAGTACTTC. Protein product: CSAINRGTEGYQETQYF.

This clonotype was seen at least ten times. This chain links TRBV20-1 with TRBJ2-3, with 7 positions matching TRBD2. The CDR3 spans 15 residues. The germline gives CDR1 DFQATT, CDR2 SNEGSKA (reference sequence). J was trimmed by 3 bases and V by 5 bases; bases with no gene match: 11. CDR3 protein: CSALTIRSGTDTQYF. The CDR3 bases are TGCAGTGCTCTAACTATCCGTAGCGGGACAGATACGCAGTATTTT.

This clonotype has a handful of counts. Possible read error: a much larger clone is one base away. The DNA of the CDR3 is TGCAGTGCTACGAGGCCCGGGACTAGCGTCTACAATGAGCAGTACTTC. Amino acids: CSATRPGTSVYNEQYF. V is TRBV20-1 and J is TRBJ2-7; 10 bases line up with TRBD2. The CDR3 has 16 amino acids. V gave up 4 bases and J gave up 7 bases; unmatched junction bases: 16. Germline CDR1 is DFQATT and CDR2 is SNEGSKA (reference sequence).

A remark on this clonotype: A clone one base away is much larger, so this may be a read error. The chain carries TRBV4-2 and TRBJ1-2; the D is unclear. Per germline, CDR1 LGHNA and CDR2 YNFKEQ. The CDR3 length is 17 residues. The V end lost 3 bases, the J end lost 1 base, and 18 bases lay between the germline ends. The CDR3 bases are TGTGCCAGCAGCCAGGAATCGGCCAGCTCTTTTAACTATGGCTACACCTTC. Amino acids: CASSQESASSFNYGYTF.

This clonotype was observed a few times. The gene calls are TRBV2 and TRBJ1-1, with D hard to call. Between the trimmed V and J ends, which lost 6 bases and 1 base, there was a span of 12 bases. Germline V gene data show CDR1 as SNHLY and CDR2 as FYNNEI. The CDR3 spans 14 residues. CDR3 nucleotides: TGTGCCAGCAGGGAGAGGGTTAGGAACACTGAAGCTTTCTTT. It translates to CASRERVRNTEAFF.

This clonotype was counted ten times or more. V gene TRBV6-2 or TRBV6-3 combines with J gene TRBJ2-3, with D hard to call. Trimming shortened V by 6 bases and J by 5 bases, and 9 bases separated the two germline ends. The germline V gene has CDR1 MNHEY and CDR2 SVGEGT. This CDR3 region has 12 residues. The CDR3 nucleotides read TGTGCCAGCAGCGTACGTGGAGATACGCAGTATTTT. It encodes CASSVRGDTQYF.

This clonotype was recorded at least ten times. Here the CDR3 DNA reads TGTGCCAGCAGTCTAAGACTAGCGGGGGCGGAGACCCAGTACTTC. This encodes CASSLRLAGAETQYF. The chain recombines TRBV12-3 or TRBV12-4 with TRBJ2-5, with 12 bases that match TRBD2. With V trimmed by 5 bases and J by 5 bases, 6 bases remained unmatched. The CDR3 has 15 amino acids.

The chain links TRBV2 to TRBJ2-5, with TRBD2 identical over 11 bases. V shed 5 bases, J shed 1 base, and the junction held 6 bases outside the gene matches. Germline-derived CDR1 and CDR2 are SNHLY and FYNNEI. The CDR3 loop spans 16 amino acids. The CDR3 loop reads CASSLTSGNFQETQYF. DNA for the CDR3: TGTGCCAGCAGTTTGACTAGCGGGAACTTCCAAGAGACCCAGTACTTC.

This chain joins TRBV11-3 and TRBJ1-1; a weak D match, TRBD1 (5 bases). This CDR3 contains 12 residues. V lost 7 bases and J lost 6, with 12 bases in between. Germline lookup yields CDR1 SGHNT and CDR2 YENEEA. CDR3 in amino acids: CASTRGRSEAFF. The CDR3 coding sequence is TGTGCCAGCACCCGGGGGAGGTCTGAAGCTTTCTTT.

For this clonotype: This may be a read error, as it is one base from a much larger clone. The V call is TRBV9, the J call TRBJ2-3; 8 nucleotides line up with TRBD2. The V and J ends lost 0 bases and 4 bases, in that order; junction bases with no gene match: 7. Germline loops: CDR1 SGDLS, CDR2 YYNGEE. The CDR3 consists of 16 residues. For the CDR3, the DNA is TGTGCCAGCAGCGTAGGACTATCGGGGGGGGCAGATACGCAGTATTTT. Its translation: CASSVGLSGGADTQYF.

The chain couples TRBV18 to TRBJ2-2; TRBD2 agrees at 7 bases. From germline, CDR1 is KGHSH and CDR2 LQKENI. V lost 8 bases, J lost 0 bases, and 12 bases stayed unmatched. The CDR3 loop spans 17 amino acids. As DNA, the CDR3 is TGTGCCAGCCACCTTTGGGGGGGGACCCCGAACACCGGGGAGCTGTTTTTT. This gives the protein CASHLWGGTPNTGELFF.

There are a few counts of this clonotype. The chain uses TRBV28 and TRBJ2-7; D remains ambiguous. Germline CDR1 is MDHEN and CDR2 is SYDVKM. This CDR3 has 12 amino acids. V was shortened by 2 bases and J by 6 bases, with 8 bases between the two germline ends. This chain's CDR3 is CASSLLEAEQYF. The DNA of the CDR3 is TGTGCCAGCAGTTTACTAGAGGCCGAGCAGTACTTC.

With respect to this clonotype: A much larger clonotype is one base distant, so this may be a read error. The CDR3 DNA reads as TGTGCCAGCAGCTCCAAAACGGCGTCCAGGATGTACTTC. Amino acids: CASSSKTASRMYF. The genes are TRBV3-1 and TRBJ2-4; D is unclear. The CDR3 contains 13 residues. Looked up from germline, CDR1 is LGHDT and CDR2 is YNNKEL (reference sequence). With 5 bases removed from V and 15 bases from J, the gap between germline ends came to 20 bases.

About this clonotype itself: It may be a read error: a sequence one base away is much more abundant. This chain uses TRBV6-6 with TRBJ1-1; TRBD1 is a possible D gene (6 bases). CDR1 is MNHNY, CDR2 SVGAGI, per germline (reference sequence). The V gene lost 5 bases and the J gene lost 5 bases, with 18 bases spanning the gap. The CDR3 sequence is 15 residues long. The chain's CDR3 is CASSTPHRVVTEAFF. DNA of the CDR3: TGTGCCAGCAGTACCCCGCACAGGGTTGTAACTGAAGCTTTCTTT.

This clonotype came up many times. This sequence joins TRBV20-1 and TRBJ1-5; TRBD1 might be the D (5 bases). V lost 3 bases and J lost 7, with 13 bases in between. Germline V CDR1 and CDR2: DFQATT, SNEGSKA (reference sequence). The CDR3 is 13 amino acids. In nucleotides, the CDR3 is TGCAGTGCTAGTGCGGGGACTGGCCAGCCCCAGCATTTT. Protein sequence: CSASAGTGQPQHF.

This clonotype was observed a few times. This chain links TRBV11-2 with TRBJ1-2, with no clear D. V was clipped by 0 bases and J by 4 bases, with 15 bases between them. The CDR3 is made up of 16 amino acids. The germline V gene encodes CDR1 SGHAT and CDR2 FQNNGV. The CDR3 spells CASSLDGTDVFYGYTF. Here the CDR3 DNA reads TGTGCCAGCAGCTTAGACGGTACAGACGTATTCTATGGCTACACCTTC. The variable domain in full, with the rest retrieved from reference TRBV11-2 and TRBJ1-2, is EAGVAQSPRYKIIEKRQSVAFWCNPISGHATLYWYQQILGQGPKLLIQFQNNGVVDDSQLPKDRFSAERLKGVDSTLKIQPAKLEDSAVYLCASSLDGTDVFYGYTFGSGTRLTVV.

Worth noting for this clonotype: A much larger clone sits a single nucleotide away, making a read error possible. This chain uses TRBV11-2 with TRBJ2-1; TRBD2 agrees at 7 bases. Per the germline V gene, CDR1 is SGHAT and CDR2 is FQNNGV. The CDR3 spans 14 residues. The CDR3 nucleotides read TGTGCCAGCAGCTGGGGAGGGAACTACAATGAGCGGTTCTTC. As protein: CASSWGGNYNERFF.

This clonotype was counted ten times or more. This chain joins TRBV5-1 and TRBJ2-3; unclear D gene. The germline CDR1 and CDR2 sequences are SGHRS and YFSETQ. Trimming cost V 2 bases and J 6 bases, with 13 bases left between them. The CDR3 has 14 amino acids. The CDR3 bases are TGCGCCAGCAGCTTAGACCCTCGCGATGATACGCAGTATTTT. It translates to CASSLDPRDDTQYF.